This entry is about one TCR beta chain. This clonotype was seen a few times. Its antigen is not yet known. Base-call qualities are not available, and no considerably larger clone is one nucleotide away. TCRdb lists the instrument as Illumina HiSeq 1500. The raw public data were reprocessed by TCRdb itself: fastp quality trimming at Q25, MiXCR clonotype calling, in-frame beta chains only. Rows with one shared CDR3 protein collapse into an entry with the most common genes and DNA. For this sample there are around 740,000 distinct CDR3 sequences; roughly 36% appear just once. Of the sample, around 3% falls within the top ten clones. The source of the sample is a study of T cell repertoires in cytomegalovirus infection (dated by TCRdb to the late 2010s). About the study as a whole: Donor HLA type was relevant to the analysis, as public TCR beta signatures indicated carriage of CMV infection together with the matching HLA type. The study at large found these results: The ex vivo response was dominated by HLA-C-restricted CMV-specific TCR beta clonotypes, which also provided the single most frequent clonotype in two of eight donors. Carriers of CMV infection plus the relevant HLA type were discriminated by the cumulative frequency of public TCR beta family members in the study cohort and in an independent roughly 400-donor cohort.

Sequenced material: PBMCs. The TCR comes from a human donor in good health (CMV status not recorded). Some clones in this sample may be carry-over from other donors' samples.

The nucleotide sequence reads TGTGCCAGCACCCAGGCCTCCACCCGGCGTGGCTACACCTTC. Its protein product is CASTQASTRRGYTF. The chain was built from TRBV6-2 or TRBV6-3 and TRBJ1-2, with the D gene not confidently named. From cysteine to phenylalanine, the CDR3 is 14 amino acids long. Only the CDR3 portion is preserved as DNA: 42 bases, with reading frame beginning at the first base. Reading the germline V gene gives CDR1 MNHEY and CDR2 SVGEGT. Between the V and J ends, shortened by 7 bases and 7 bases respectively, the junction contains 19 bases.